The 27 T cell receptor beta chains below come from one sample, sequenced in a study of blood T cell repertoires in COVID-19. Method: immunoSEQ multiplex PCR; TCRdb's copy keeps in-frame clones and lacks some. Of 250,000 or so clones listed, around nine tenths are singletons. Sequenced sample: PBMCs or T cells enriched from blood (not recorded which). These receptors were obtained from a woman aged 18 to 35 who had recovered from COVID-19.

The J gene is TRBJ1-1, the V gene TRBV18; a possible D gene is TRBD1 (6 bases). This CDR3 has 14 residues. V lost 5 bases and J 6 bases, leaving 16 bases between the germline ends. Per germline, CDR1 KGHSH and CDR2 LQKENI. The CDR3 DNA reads TGTGCCAGCTCAACGAGTTTTGAGGGGGCTGAAGCTTTCTTT. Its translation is CASSTSFEGAEAFF. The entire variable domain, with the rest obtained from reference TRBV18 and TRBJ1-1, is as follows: NAGVMQNPRHLVRRRGQEARLRCSPMKGHSHVYWYRQLPEEGLKFMVYLQKENIIDESGMPKERFSAEFPKEGPSILRIQQVVRGDSAAYFCASSTSFEGAEAFFGQGTRLTVV.

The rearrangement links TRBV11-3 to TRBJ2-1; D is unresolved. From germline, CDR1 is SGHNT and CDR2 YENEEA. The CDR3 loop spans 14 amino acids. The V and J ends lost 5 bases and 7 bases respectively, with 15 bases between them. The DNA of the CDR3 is TGTGCCAGCAGCCGCCCCCCGAACAGTAATGAGCAGTTCTTC. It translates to CASSRPPNSNEQFF.

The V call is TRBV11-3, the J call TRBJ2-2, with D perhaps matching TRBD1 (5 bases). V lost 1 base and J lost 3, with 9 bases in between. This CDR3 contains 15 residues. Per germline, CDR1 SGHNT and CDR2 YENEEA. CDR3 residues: CASSLGRVHTGELFF. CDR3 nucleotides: TGTGCCAGCAGCTTAGGCAGGGTACACACCGGGGAGCTGTTTTTT.

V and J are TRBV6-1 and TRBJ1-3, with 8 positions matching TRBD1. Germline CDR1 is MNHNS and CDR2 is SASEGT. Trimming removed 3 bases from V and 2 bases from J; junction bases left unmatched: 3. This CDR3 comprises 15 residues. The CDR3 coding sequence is TGTGCCAGCAGTGAGCAGACAGGGGCTGGAAACACCATATATTTT. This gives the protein CASSEQTGAGNTIYF.

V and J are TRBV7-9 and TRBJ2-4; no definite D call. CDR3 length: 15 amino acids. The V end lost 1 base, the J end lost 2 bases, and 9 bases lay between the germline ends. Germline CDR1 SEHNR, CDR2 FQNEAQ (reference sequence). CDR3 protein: CASSLDRGPKNIQYF. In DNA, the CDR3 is TGTGCCAGCAGCTTAGATCGTGGGCCCAAAAACATTCAGTACTTC.

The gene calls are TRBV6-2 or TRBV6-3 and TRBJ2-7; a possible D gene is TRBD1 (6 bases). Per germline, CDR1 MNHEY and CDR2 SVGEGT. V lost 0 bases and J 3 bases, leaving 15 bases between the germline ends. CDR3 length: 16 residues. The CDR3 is CASSYSEQGYNYEQYF. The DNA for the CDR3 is TGTGCCAGCAGTTACTCCGAACAGGGATATAACTACGAGCAGTACTTC.

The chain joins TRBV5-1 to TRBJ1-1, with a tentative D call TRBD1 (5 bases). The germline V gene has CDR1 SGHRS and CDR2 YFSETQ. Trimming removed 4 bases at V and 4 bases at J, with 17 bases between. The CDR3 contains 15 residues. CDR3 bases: TGCGCCAGCAGCCCAGCCTACGGGGGAGGCACTGAAGCTTTCTTT. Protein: CASSPAYGGGTEAFF.

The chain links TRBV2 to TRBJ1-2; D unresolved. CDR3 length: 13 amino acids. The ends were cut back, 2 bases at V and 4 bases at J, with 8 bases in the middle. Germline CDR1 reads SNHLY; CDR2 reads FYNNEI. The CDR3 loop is CASSENGFYGYTF. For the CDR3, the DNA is TGTGCCAGCAGTGAAAACGGTTTCTATGGCTACACCTTC.

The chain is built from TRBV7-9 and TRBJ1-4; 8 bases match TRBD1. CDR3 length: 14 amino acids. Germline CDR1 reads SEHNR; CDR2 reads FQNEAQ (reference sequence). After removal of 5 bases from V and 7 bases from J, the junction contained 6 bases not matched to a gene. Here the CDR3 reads CASSPGQGSEKLFF. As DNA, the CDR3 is TGTGCCAGCAGCCCCGGACAGGGAAGTGAAAAACTGTTTTTT. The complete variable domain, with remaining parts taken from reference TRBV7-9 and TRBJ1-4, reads DTGVSQNPRHKITKRGQNVTFRCDPISEHNRLYWYRQTLGQGPEFLTYFQNEAQLEKSRLLSDRFSAERPKGSFSTLEIQRTEQGDSAMYLCASSPGQGSEKLFFGSGTQLSVL.

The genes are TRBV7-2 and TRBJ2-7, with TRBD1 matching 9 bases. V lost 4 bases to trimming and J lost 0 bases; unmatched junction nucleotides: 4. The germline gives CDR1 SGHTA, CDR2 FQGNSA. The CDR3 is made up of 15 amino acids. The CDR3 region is CASSYGQGSSYEQYF. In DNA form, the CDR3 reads TGTGCCAGCAGCTATGGACAGGGGAGCTCCTACGAGCAGTACTTC.

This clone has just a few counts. The CDR3: CASSAQQGQNSPLHF. The CDR3 bases are TGTGCCAGTAGTGCCCAACAGGGGCAAAATTCACCCCTCCACTTT. The gene calls are TRBV19 and TRBJ1-6; the match to TRBD1 covers 7 bases. Germline V gives CDR1 LNHDA, CDR2 SQIVND (reference sequence). This CDR3 spans 15 amino acids. The junction had 8 bases not matched to a gene; V was cut back by 5 bases and J by 7 bases.

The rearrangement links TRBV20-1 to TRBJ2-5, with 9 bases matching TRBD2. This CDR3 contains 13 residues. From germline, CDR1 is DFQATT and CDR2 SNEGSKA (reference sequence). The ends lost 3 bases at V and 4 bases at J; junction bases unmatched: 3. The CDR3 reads CSASYSGGETQYF. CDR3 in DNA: TGCAGTGCTAGTTATAGCGGGGGAGAGACCCAGTACTTC.

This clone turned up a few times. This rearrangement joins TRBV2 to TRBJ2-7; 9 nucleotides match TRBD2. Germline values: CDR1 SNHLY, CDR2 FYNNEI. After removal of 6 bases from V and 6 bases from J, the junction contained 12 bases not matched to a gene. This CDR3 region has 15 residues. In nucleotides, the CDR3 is TGTGCCAGCAGGGGTGGCGCGGGACTAGCTGCCGAGCAGTACTTC. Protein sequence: CASRGGAGLAAEQYF.

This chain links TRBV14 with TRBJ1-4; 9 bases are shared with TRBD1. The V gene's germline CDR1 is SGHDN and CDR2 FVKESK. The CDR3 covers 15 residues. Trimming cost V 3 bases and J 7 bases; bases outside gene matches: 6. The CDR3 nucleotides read TGTGCCAGCAGCCAGCGACAGGGGGGGGCTGAAAAACTGTTTTTT. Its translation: CASSQRQGGAEKLFF.

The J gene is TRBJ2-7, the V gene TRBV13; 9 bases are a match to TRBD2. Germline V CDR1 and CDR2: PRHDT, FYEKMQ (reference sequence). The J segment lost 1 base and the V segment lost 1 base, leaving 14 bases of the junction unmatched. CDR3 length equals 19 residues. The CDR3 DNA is TGTGCCAGCAGCTTAGCCCCCCCCTATGATAGCGGGAGTTCCTACGAGCAGTACTTC. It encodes CASSLAPPYDSGSSYEQYF.

CDR3 protein: CASSRLLDSRTNYGYTF. The CDR3 DNA sequence: TGTGCCAGCTCACGTCTCTTGGACAGCCGGACTAACTATGGCTACACCTTC. The gene calls are TRBV18 and TRBJ1-2; D possibly corresponds to TRBD1 (6 bases). The germline V and J ends were trimmed by 4 bases and 0 bases, with 18 bases remaining between them. Germline V gene data show CDR1 as KGHSH and CDR2 as LQKENI. The CDR3 totals 17 residues.

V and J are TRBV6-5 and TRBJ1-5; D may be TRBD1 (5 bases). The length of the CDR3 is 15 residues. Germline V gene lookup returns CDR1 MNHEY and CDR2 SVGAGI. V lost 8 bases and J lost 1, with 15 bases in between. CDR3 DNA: TGTGCCAGCCGCGGGGGGGGAGGAAGCAATCAGCCCCAGCATTTT. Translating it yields CASRGGGGSNQPQHF.

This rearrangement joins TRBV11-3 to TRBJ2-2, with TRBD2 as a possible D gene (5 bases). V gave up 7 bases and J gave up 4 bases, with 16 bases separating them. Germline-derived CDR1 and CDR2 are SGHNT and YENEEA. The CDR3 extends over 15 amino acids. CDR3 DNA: TGTGCCAGCACCAGAGGGCTTGAGGCCACCGGGGAGCTGTTTTTT. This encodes CASTRGLEATGELFF.

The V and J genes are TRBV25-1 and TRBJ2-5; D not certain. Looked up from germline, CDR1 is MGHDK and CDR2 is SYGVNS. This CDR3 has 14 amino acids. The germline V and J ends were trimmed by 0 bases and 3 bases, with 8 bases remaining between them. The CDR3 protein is CASSEYGSEETQYF. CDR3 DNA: TGTGCCAGCAGTGAATATGGAAGCGAAGAGACCCAGTACTTC.

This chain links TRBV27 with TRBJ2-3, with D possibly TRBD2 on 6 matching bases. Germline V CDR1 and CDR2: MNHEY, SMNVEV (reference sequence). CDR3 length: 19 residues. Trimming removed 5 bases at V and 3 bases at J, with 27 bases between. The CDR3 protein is CASSRDNGSGLRGTDTQYF. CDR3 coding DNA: TGTGCCAGCAGTCGAGATAACGGCTCTGGGCTCCGGGGGACAGATACGCAGTATTTT.

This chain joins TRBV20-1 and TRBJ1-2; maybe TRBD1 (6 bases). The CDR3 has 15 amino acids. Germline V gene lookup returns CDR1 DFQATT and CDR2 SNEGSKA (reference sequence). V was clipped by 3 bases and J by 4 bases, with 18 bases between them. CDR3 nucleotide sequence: TGCAGTGCTAGTAAAACAGGGTTACGACGCTATGGCTACACCTTC. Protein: CSASKTGLRRYGYTF.

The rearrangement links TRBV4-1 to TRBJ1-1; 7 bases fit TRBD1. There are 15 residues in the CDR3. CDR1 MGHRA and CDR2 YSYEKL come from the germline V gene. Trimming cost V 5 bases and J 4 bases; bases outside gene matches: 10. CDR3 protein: CASSYSGTASTEAFF. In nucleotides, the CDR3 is TGCGCCAGCAGCTATTCCGGGACAGCCTCCACTGAAGCTTTCTTT.

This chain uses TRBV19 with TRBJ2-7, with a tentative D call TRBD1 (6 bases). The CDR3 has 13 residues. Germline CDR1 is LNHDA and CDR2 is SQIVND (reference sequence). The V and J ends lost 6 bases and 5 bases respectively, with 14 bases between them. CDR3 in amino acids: CASSYRVKDEQYF. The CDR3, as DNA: TGTGCCAGTAGCTACAGGGTAAAAGACGAGCAGTACTTC.

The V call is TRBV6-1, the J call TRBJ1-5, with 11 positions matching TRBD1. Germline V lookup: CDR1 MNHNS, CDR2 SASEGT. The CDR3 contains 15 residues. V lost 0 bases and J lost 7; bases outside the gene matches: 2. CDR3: CASSEAGTGGQPQHF. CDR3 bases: TGTGCCAGCAGTGAAGCCGGGACAGGGGGACAGCCCCAGCATTTT.

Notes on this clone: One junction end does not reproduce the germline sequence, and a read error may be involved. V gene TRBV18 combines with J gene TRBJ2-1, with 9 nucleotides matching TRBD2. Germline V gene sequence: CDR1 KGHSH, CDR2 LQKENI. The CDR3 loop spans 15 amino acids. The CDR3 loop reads CANSPRGGAPNEQFF. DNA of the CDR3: TGTGCCAACTCACCTCGCGGGGGGGCCCCCAATGAGCAGTTCTTC. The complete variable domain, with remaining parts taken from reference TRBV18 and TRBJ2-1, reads NAGVMQNPRHLVRRRGQEARLRCSPMKGHSHVYWYRQLPEEGLKFMVYLQKENIIDESGMPKERFSAEFPKEGPSILRIQQVVRGDSAAYFCANSPRGGAPNEQFFGPGTRLTVL.

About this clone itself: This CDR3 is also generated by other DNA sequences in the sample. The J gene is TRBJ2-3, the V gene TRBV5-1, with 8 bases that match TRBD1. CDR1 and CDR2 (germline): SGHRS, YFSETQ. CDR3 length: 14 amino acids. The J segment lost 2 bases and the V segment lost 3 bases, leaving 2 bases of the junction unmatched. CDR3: CASSSDRVTDTQYF. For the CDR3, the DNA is TGCGCCAGCAGCTCGGACAGGGTCACAGATACGCAGTATTTT. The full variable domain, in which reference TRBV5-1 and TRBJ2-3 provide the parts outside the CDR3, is KAGVTQTPRYLIKTRGQQVTLSCSPISGHRSVSWYQQTPGQGLQFLFEYFSETQRNKGNFPGRFSGRQFSNSRSEMNVSTLELGDSALYLCASSSDRVTDTQYFGPGTRLTVL.

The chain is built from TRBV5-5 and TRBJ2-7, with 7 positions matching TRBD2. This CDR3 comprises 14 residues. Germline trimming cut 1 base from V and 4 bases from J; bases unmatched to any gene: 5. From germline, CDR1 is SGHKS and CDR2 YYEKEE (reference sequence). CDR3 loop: CASSLRLAVYEQYF. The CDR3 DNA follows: TGTGCCAGCAGCTTGCGGCTAGCGGTTTACGAGCAGTACTTC.